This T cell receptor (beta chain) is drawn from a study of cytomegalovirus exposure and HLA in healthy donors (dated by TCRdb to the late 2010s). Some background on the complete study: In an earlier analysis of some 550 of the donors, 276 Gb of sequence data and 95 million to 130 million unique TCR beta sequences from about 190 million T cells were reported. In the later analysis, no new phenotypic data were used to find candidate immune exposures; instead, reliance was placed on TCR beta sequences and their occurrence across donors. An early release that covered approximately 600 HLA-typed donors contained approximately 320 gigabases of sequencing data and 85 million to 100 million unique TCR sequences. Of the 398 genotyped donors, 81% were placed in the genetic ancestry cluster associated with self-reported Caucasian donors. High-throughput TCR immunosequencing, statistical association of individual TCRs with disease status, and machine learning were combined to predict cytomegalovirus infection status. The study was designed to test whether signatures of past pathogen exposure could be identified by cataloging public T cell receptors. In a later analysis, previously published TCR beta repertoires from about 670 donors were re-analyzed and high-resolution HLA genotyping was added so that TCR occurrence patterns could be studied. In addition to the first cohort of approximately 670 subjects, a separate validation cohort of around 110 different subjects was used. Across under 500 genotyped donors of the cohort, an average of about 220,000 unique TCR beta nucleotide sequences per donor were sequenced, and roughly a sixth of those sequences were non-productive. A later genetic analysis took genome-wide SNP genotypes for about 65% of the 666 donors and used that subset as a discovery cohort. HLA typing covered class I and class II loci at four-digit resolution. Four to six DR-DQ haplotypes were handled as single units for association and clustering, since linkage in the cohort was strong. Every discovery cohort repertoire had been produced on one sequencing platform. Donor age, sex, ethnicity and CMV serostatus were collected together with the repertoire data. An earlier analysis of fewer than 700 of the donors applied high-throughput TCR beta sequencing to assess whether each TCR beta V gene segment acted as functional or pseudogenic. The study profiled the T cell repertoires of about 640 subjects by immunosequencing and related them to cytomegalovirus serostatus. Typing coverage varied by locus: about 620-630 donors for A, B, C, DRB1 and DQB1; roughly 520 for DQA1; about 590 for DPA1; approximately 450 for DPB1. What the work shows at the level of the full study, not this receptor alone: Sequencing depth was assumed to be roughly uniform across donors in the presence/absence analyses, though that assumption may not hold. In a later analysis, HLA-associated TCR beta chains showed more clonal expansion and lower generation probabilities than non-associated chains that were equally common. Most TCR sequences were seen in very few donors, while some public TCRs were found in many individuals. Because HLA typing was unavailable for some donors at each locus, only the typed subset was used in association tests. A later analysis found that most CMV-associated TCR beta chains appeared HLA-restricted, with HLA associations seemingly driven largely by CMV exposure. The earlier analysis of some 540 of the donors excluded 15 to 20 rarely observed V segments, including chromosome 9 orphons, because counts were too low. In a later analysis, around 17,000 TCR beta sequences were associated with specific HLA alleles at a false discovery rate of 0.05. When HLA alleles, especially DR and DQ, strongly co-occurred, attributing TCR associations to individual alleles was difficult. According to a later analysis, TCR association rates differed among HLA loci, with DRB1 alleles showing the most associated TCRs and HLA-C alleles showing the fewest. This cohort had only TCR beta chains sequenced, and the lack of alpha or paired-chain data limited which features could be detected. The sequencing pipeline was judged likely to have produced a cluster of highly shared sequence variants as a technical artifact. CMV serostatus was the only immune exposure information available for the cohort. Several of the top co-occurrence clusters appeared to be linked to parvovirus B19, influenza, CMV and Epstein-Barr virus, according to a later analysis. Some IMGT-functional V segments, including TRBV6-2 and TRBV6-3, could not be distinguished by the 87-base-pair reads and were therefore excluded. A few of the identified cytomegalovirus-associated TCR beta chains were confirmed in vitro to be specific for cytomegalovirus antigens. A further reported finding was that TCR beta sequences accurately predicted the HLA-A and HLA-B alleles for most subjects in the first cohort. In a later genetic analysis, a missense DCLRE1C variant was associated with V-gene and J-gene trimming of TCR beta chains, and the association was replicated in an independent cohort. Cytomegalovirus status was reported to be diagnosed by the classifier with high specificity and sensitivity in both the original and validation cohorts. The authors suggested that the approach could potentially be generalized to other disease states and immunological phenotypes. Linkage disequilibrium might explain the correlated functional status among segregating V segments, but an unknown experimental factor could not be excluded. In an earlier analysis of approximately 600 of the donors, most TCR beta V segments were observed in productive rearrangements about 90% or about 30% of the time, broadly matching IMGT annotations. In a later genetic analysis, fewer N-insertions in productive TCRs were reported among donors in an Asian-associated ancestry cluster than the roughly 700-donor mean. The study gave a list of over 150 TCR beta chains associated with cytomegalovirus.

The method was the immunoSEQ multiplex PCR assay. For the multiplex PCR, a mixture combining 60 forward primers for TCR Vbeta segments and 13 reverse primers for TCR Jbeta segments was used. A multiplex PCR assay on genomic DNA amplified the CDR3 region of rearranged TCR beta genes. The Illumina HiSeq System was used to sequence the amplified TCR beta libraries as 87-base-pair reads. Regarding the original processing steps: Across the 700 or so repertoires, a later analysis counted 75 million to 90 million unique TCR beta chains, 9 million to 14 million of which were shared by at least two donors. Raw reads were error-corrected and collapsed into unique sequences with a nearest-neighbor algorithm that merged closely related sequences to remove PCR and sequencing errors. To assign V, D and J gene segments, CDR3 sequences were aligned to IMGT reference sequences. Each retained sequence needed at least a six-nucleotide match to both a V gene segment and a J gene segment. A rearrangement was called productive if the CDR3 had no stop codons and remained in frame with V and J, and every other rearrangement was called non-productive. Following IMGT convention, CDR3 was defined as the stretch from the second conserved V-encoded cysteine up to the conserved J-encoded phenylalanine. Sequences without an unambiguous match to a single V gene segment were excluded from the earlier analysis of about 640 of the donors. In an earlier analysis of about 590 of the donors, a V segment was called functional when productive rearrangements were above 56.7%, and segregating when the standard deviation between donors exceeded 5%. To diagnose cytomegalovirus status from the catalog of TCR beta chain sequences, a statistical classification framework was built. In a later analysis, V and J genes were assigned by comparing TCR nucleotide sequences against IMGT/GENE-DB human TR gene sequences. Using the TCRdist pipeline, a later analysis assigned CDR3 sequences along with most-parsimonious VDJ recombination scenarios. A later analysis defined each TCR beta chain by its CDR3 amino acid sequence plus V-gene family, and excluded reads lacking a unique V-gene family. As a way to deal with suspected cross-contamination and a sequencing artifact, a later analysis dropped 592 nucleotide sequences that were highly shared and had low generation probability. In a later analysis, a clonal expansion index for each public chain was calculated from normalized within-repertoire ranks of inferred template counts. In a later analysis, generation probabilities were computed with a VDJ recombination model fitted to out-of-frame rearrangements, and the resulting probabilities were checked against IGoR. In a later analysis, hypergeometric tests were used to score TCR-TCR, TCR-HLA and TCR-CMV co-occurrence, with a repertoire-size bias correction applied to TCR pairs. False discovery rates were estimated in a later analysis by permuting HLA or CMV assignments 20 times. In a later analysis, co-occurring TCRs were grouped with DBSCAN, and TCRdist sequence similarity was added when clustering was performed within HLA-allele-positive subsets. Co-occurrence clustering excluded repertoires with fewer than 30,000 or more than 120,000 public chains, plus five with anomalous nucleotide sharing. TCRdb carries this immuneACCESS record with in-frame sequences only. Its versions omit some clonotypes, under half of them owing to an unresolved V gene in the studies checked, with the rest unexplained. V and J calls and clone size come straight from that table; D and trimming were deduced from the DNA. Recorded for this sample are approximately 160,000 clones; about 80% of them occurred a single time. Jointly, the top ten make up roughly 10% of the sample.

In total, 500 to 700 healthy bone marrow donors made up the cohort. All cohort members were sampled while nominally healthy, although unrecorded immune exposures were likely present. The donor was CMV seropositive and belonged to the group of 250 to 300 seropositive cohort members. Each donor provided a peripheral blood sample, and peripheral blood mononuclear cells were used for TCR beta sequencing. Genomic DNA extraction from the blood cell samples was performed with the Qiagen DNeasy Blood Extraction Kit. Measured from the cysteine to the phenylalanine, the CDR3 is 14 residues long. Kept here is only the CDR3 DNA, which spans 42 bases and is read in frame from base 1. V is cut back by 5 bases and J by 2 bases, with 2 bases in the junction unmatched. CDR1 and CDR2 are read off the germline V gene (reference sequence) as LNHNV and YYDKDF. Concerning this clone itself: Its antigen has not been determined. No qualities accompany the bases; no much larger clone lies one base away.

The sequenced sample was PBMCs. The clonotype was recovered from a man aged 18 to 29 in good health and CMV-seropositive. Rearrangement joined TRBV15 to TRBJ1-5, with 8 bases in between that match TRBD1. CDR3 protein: CATSEDRGNQPQHF. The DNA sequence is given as TGTGCCACCAGCGAGGACAGGGGCAATCAGCCCCAGCATTTT.